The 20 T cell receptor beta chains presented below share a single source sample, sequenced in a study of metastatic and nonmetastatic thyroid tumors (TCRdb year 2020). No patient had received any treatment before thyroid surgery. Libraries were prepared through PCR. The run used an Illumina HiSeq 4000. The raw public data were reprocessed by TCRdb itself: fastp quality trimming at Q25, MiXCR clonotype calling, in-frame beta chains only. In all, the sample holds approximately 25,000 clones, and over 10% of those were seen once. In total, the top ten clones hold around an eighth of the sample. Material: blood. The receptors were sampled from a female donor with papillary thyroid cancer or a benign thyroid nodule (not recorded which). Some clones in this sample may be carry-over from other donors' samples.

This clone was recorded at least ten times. CDR3 DNA sequence: TGTGCCAGCAGTGATAGCGGGGGACAGCCCCAGCATTTT. This gives the protein CASSDSGGQPQHF. The chain is built from TRBV2 and TRBJ1-5; D possibly corresponds to TRBD1 (5 bases). V was trimmed by 3 bases and J by 7 bases, leaving 10 bases between them. This CDR3 is 13 amino acids long. Germline V gene data show CDR1 as SNHLY and CDR2 as FYNNEI.

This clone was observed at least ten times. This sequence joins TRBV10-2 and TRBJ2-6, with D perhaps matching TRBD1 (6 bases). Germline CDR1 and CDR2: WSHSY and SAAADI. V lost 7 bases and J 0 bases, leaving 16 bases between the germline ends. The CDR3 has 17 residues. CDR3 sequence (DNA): TGCGCCAGCACCCCTTTGGGGGCTGGCTCTGGGGCCAACGTCCTGACTTTC. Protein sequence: CASTPLGAGSGANVLTF.

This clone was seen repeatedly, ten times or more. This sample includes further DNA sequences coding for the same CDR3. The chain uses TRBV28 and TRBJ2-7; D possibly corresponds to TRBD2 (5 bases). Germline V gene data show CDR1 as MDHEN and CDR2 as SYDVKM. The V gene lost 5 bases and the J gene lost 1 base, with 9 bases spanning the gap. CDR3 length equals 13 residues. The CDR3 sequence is CASSDPGSYEQYF. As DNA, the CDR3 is TGTGCCAGCAGTGACCCGGGGTCCTACGAGCAGTACTTC.

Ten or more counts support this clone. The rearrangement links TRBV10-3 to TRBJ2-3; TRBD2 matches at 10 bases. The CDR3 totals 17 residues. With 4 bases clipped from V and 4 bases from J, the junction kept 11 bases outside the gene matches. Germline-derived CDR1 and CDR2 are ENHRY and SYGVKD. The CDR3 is CAISGDSGRYSADTQYF. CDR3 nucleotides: TGTGCCATCAGTGGAGATAGCGGGAGGTACTCTGCAGATACGCAGTATTTT.

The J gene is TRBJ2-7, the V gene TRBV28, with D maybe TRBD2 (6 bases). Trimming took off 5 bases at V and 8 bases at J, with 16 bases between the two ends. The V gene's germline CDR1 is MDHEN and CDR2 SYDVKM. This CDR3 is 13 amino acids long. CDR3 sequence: CASSGTGIRQQYF. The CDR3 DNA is TGTGCCAGCAGTGGGACTGGAATCCGACAGCAGTACTTC. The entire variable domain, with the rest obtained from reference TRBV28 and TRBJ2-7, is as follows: DVKVTQSSRYLVKRTGEKVFLECVQDMDHENMFWYRQDPGLGLRLIYFSYDVKMKEKGDIPEGYSVSREKKERFSLILESASTNQTSMYLCASSGTGIRQQYFGPGTRLTVT.

The CDR3 coding sequence is TGTGCCAGCAGCTTCTTCTACAATGAGCAGTTCTTC. Its protein is CASSFFYNEQFF. V is TRBV7-2 and J is TRBJ2-1; D is undetermined. The germline V and J ends were trimmed by 3 bases and 3 bases, with 3 bases remaining between them. Germline V lookup: CDR1 SGHTA, CDR2 FQGNSA. The CDR3 extends over 12 amino acids.

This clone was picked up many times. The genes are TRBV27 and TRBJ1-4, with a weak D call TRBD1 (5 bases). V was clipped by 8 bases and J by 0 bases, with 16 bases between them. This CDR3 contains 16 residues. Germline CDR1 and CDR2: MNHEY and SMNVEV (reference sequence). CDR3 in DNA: TGTGCCAGCGGCCCGGGGCTGTACGCAACTAATGAAAAACTGTTTTTT. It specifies CASGPGLYATNEKLFF.

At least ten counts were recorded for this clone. The CDR3 DNA reads TGCAGTGTTTCAGCGGGAGGTCCCATGAATACGCAGTATTTT. Its translation is CSVSAGGPMNTQYF. The gene calls are TRBV20-1 and TRBJ2-3; the match to TRBD2 covers 9 bases. The germline V gene has CDR1 DFQATT and CDR2 SNEGSKA (reference sequence). After removal of 7 bases from V and 7 bases from J, the junction contained 12 bases not matched to a gene. The CDR3 covers 14 residues.

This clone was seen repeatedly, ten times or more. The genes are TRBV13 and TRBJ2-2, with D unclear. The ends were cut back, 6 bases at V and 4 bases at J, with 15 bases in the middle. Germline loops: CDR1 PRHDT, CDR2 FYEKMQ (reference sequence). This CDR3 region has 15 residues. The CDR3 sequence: CASSRTWTTTGELFF. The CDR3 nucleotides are TGTGCCAGCAGTCGTACCTGGACCACCACCGGGGAGCTGTTTTTT.

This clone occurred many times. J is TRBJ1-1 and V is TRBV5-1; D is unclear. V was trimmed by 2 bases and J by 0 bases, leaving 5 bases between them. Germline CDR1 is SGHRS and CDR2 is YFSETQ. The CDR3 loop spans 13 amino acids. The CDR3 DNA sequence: TGCGCCAGCAGCTTCGAATTGAACACTGAAGCTTTCTTT. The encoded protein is CASSFELNTEAFF.

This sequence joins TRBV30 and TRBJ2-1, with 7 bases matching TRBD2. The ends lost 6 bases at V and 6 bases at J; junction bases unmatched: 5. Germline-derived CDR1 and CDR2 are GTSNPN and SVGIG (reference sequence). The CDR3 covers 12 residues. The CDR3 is CACTGLSNEQFF. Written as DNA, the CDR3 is TGTGCCTGTACGGGACTATCCAATGAGCAGTTCTTC.

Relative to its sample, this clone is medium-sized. The CDR3 coding sequence is TGTGCCAGCAGAGGACACGGCCGGTCCGGGGAGACCCAGTACTTC. This codes for CASRGHGRSGETQYF. This chain links TRBV28 with TRBJ2-5; weak D call: TRBD1 (5 bases). V was trimmed by 6 bases and J by 5 bases, leaving 19 bases between them. CDR3 length: 15 residues. Per the germline V gene, CDR1 is MDHEN and CDR2 is SYDVKM.

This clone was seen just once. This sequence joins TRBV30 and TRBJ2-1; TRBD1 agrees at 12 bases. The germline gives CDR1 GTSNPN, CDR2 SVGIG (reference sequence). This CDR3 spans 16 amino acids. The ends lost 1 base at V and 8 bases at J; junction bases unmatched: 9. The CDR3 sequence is CAWSAFYGTGGHEQFF. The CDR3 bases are TGTGCCTGGAGTGCATTCTACGGGACAGGGGGCCATGAGCAGTTCTTC.

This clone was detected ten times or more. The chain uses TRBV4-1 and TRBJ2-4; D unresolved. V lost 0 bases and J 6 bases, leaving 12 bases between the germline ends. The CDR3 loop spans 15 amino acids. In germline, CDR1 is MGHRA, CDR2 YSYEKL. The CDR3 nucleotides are TGCGCCAGCAGCCAAGAAGGCAACAGAGGAAACATTCAGTACTTC. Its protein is CASSQEGNRGNIQYF.

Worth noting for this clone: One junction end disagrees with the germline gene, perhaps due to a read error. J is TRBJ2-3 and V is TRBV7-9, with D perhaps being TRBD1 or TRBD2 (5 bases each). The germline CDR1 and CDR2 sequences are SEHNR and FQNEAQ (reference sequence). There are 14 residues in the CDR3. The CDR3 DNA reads TGTGCCGGCAGTCTTGAGGGGAGCACAGATACGCAGTATTTT. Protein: CAGSLEGSTDTQYF.

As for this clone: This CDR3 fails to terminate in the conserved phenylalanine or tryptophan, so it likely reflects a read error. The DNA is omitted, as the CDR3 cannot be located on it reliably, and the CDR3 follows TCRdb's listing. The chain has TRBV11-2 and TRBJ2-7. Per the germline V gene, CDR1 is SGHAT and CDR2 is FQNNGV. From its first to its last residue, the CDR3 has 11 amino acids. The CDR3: CASSLMNEQCY.

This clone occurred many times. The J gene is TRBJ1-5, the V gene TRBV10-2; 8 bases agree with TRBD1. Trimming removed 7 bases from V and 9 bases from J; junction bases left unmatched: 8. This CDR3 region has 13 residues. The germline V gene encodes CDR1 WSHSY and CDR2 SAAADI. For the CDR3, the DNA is TGCGCCAGCACAACAGGGGGAGGGTGGCCCCAGCATTTT. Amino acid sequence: CASTTGGGWPQHF.

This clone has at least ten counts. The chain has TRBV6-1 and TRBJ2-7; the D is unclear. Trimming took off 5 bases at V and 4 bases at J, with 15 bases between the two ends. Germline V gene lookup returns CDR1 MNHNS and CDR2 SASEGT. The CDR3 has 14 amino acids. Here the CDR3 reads CASSFPPVIYEQYF. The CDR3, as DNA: TGTGCCAGCAGTTTTCCCCCGGTGATTTACGAGCAGTACTTC.

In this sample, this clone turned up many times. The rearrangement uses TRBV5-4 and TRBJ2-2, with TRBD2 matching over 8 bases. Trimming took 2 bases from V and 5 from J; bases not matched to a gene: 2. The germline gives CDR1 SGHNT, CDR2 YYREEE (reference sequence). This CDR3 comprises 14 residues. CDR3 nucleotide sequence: TGTGCCAGCAGCTTTCGGGGGGGAACCGGGGAGCTGTTTTTT. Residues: CASSFRGGTGELFF.

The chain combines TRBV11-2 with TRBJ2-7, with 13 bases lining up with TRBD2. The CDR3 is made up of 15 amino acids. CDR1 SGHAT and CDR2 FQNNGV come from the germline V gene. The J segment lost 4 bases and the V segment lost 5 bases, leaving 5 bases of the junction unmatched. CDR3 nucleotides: TGTGCCAGCAGCAAAGGACTAGCGGGAGTATACGAGCAGTACTTC. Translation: CASSKGLAGVYEQYF.